Sequencing of this T cell receptor beta chain was carried out in a study of CD8+ T cells in alopecia areata. Noted treatment: oral pan-JAK inhibitor, 5-10 mg twice daily. V gave up 0 bases and J gave up 6 bases, with 19 bases separating them. The CDR3 loop spans 17 amino acids. CDR1 is SGDLS and CDR2 is YYNGEE in the germline V gene. After isolation, RNA underwent reverse transcription to generate cDNA as the sequencing template. Measured with immunoSEQ multiplex PCR; TCRdb has only the in-frame clones, and not every one. This sample yields some 210,000 clones, of which roughly 66% are seen a single time; roughly 1.2% belongs to the top ten.

The source was CD4+ T cells sorted from blood, collected between weeks 44 and 45, from a patient treated with tofacitinib. The V gene is TRBV9, the J gene TRBJ2-1; possible D gene TRBD2, 6 bases. The receptor was derived from a human donor with alopecia areata. In DNA form, the CDR3 reads TGTGCCAGCAGCGTAGCTGCCGCGGGGAGCCTAGGCAATGAGCAGTTCTTC. This sequence encodes CASSVAAAGSLGNEQFF. Complete variable domain (other parts from reference TRBV9 and TRBJ2-1): DSGVTQTPKHLITATGQRVTLRCSPRSGDLSVYWYQQSLDQGLQFLIQYYNGEERAKGNILERFSAQQFPDLHSELNLSSLELGDSALYFCASSVAAAGSLGNEQFFGPGTRLTVL.